The 13 T cell receptor beta chains below come from one sample, sequenced in a study of blood T cell repertoires in COVID-19. This table comes from immunoSEQ multiplex PCR, and its TCRdb copy is limited to in-frame clones, with some not included. The sample has more than 60,000 clones; 88% are singletons. Input material: peripheral blood. All receptors derive from a woman in her sixties with COVID-19, enrolled during active disease.

This sequence joins TRBV7-2 and TRBJ2-7; 12 bases match TRBD2. The germline V gene has CDR1 SGHTA and CDR2 FQGNSA. The CDR3 is 16 residues long. With 3 bases clipped from V and 4 bases from J, the junction kept 7 bases outside the gene matches. As DNA, the CDR3 is TGTGCCAGCAGCTTGTGGACTAGCGGGACGGGGTACGAGCAGTACTTC. The encoded protein is CASSLWTSGTGYEQYF.

DNA of the CDR3: TGTGCCAGCAGCCGGACTAGCGGGGACCACGAGCAGTACTTC. It encodes CASSRTSGDHEQYF. The chain has TRBV7-9 and TRBJ2-7; 12 nucleotides align to TRBD2. This CDR3 has 14 residues. Germline V gene sequence: CDR1 SEHNR, CDR2 FQNEAQ (reference sequence). V shed 5 bases, J shed 5 bases, and the junction held 4 bases outside the gene matches.

The chain couples TRBV6-5 to TRBJ2-2; TRBD1 might be the D (6 bases). Germline V lookup: CDR1 MNHEY, CDR2 SVGAGI. Trimming stripped 7 bases from V and 2 bases from J, with 11 bases between. The CDR3 is 14 amino acids. CDR3 amino acids: CASIPRGNTGELFF. The CDR3 DNA reads as TGTGCCAGCATCCCCAGGGGAAACACCGGGGAGCTGTTTTTT.

This chain connects TRBV27 to TRBJ2-7; 9 bases are a match to TRBD1. The V and J ends lost 2 bases and 4 bases, in that order; junction bases with no gene match: 18. This CDR3 is 19 amino acids long. CDR1 MNHEY and CDR2 SMNVEV come from the germline V gene (reference sequence). DNA of the CDR3: TGTGCCAGCAGTTTAGCCCTCGACCCGACCGGGACAGGGCTATACGAGCAGTACTTC. Protein product: CASSLALDPTGTGLYEQYF.

The CDR3 protein is CASSLALGQPHQPQHF. The DNA of the CDR3 is TGCGCCAGCAGCCTCGCCTTAGGACAGCCGCACCAGCCCCAGCATTTT. V gene TRBV4-3 combines with J gene TRBJ1-5; D perhaps matches TRBD1 (6 bases). Trimming removed 4 bases at V and 7 bases at J, with 20 bases between. Germline V lookup: CDR1 LGHNA, CDR2 YSLEER. CDR3 length: 16 residues.

The chain employs TRBV19 and TRBJ2-7, with D tentatively TRBD1 (5 bases). V was cut by 5 bases and J by 4 bases, with 12 bases left in between. From germline, CDR1 is LNHDA and CDR2 SQIVND (reference sequence). The CDR3 is made up of 13 amino acids. This CDR3 is CASSARPGYEQYF. The CDR3 coding sequence is TGTGCCAGTAGTGCCCGCCCAGGGTACGAGCAGTACTTC. The full variable domain, completed using reference TRBV19 and TRBJ2-7, is DGGITQSPKYLFRKEGQNVTLSCEQNLNHDAMYWYRQDPGQGLRLIYYSQIVNDFQKGDIAEGYSVSREKKESFPLTVTSAQKNPTAFYLCASSARPGYEQYFGPGTRLTVT.

The V gene is TRBV7-6, the J gene TRBJ2-1, with 8 bases matching TRBD1. Germline V gives CDR1 SGHVS, CDR2 FNYEAQ. J gave up 3 bases and V 6 bases, and 13 bases lay outside the gene matches. The CDR3 runs 17 residues. The CDR3 loop reads CASRKTAGTGDYNEQFF. Written as DNA, the CDR3 is TGTGCCAGCAGGAAGACCGCCGGGACAGGAGACTACAATGAGCAGTTCTTC.

This clone was detected only once. One end of the junction varies from germline; a read error may be responsible. V gene TRBV9 combines with J gene TRBJ2-7, with TRBD2 matching over 10 bases. The CDR3 totals 14 residues. Germline CDR1 is SGDLS and CDR2 is YYNGEE. CDR3 nucleotide sequence: TGTGCCAGCACCGTAGGAGCGGGGGGGCCGGAGCAGTACTTC. Its translation is CASTVGAGGPEQYF. Drawing the rest from reference TRBV9 and TRBJ2-7, the complete variable domain is DSGVTQTPKHLITATGQRVTLRCSPRSGDLSVYWYQQSLDQGLQFLIQYYNGEERAKGNILERFSAQQFPDLHSELNLSSLELGDSALYFCASTVGAGGPEQYFGPGTRLTVT.

The rearrangement joins TRBV6-6 to TRBJ1-2, with 10 bases identical to TRBD1. The V gene's germline CDR1 is MNHNY and CDR2 SVGAGI (reference sequence). The CDR3 extends over 13 amino acids. V gave up 4 bases and J gave up 8 bases; unmatched junction bases: 4. The CDR3 protein is CASSFGTGEGYTF. The CDR3 DNA is TGTGCCAGCAGTTTCGGGACAGGGGAAGGCTACACCTTC.

This clone has just one count. The J gene is TRBJ1-6, the V gene TRBV5-6; 8 bases align to TRBD1. This CDR3 contains 14 residues. Unmatched junction bases numbered 5, after V lost 4 bases and J lost 8 bases. Germline values: CDR1 SGHDT, CDR2 YYEEEE. The CDR3 region has the DNA TGTGCCAGCAGCGCACAGGGGGTTTATTCACCCCTCCACTTT. It encodes CASSAQGVYSPLHF.

The chain joins TRBV6-5 to TRBJ1-4; D might be TRBD1 (6 bases). V lost 5 bases to trimming and J lost 4 bases, with 14 bases between them. Germline CDR1 and CDR2: MNHEY and SVGAGI. CDR3 length: 15 amino acids. The CDR3 here is CASSPGGGGNEKLFF. In DNA form, the CDR3 reads TGTGCCAGCAGTCCGGGGGGAGGGGGTAATGAAAAACTGTTTTTT.

This chain joins TRBV27 and TRBJ1-6; 10 bases map to TRBD1. Germline-derived CDR1 and CDR2 are MNHEY and SMNVEV (reference sequence). The CDR3 has 13 amino acids. The V segment lost 5 bases and the J segment 14 bases; nucleotides outside the gene matches: 6. CDR3 nucleotide sequence: TGTGCCAGCAGTCGCGGCGGGACAGGGGCCCTCCACTTT. Protein product: CASSRGGTGALHF.

The chain uses TRBV9 and TRBJ1-1, with D hard to call. Per germline, CDR1 SGDLS and CDR2 YYNGEE. This CDR3 is 11 amino acids long. With 6 bases removed from V and 4 bases from J, the gap between germline ends came to 7 bases. CDR3 sequence: CASTRGTEAFF. The DNA of the CDR3 is TGTGCCAGCACCCGGGGCACTGAAGCTTTCTTT.